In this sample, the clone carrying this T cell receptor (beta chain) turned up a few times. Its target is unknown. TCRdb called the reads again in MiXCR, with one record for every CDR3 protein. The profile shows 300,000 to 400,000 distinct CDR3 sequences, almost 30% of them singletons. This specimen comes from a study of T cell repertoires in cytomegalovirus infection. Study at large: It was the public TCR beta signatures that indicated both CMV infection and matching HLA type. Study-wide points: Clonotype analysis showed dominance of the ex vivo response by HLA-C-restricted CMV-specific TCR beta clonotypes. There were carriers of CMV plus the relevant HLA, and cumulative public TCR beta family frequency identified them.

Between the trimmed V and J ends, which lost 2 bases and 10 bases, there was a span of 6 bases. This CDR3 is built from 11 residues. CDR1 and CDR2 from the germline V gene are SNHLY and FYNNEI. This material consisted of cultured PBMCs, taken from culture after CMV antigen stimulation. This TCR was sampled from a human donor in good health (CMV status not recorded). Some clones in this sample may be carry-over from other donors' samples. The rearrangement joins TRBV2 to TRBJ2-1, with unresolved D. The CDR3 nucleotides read TGTGCCAGCAGTGAACTGAGAGAGCAGTTCTTC. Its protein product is CASSELREQFF.